Each of the 13 T cell receptor beta chains below was sequenced from the same sample in a study of blood T cells in healthy people across ages (dated by TCRdb to the mid-2010s). The library was built by means of 5' RACE. The reads were generated on an Illumina HiSeq 2500. A second PCR of about 6 to 11 cycles was run with a J-beta primer mix and a sample-barcoded 5' primer. TCRdb reran the public reads through fastp at Q25 and MiXCR, keeping productive beta chains. Each CDR3 protein appears once, grouped with its most common genes and DNA. The sample profile shows over a million distinct CDR3 sequences; approximately 25% of them were found once. Jointly, the top ten make up approximately 0.79% of the sample. Separately, the same data were catalogued under a study of T cells of mothers and their children.

The material sequenced was blood. These receptors originate from a girl aged 2 to 9 in good health.

The chain recombines TRBV7-2 with TRBJ2-5; D is unclear. The DNA end is more similar to TRBJ2-7, so the J call may be wrong. The germline CDR1 and CDR2 sequences are SGHTA and FQGNSA. The CDR3 is 12 residues long. This CDR3 is CASSATPYEQYF. DNA of the CDR3: TGTGCCAGCAGCGCCACCCCCTACGAGCAGTACTTC.

V is TRBV4-2 and J is TRBJ2-1; no firm D call. CDR3 length: 13 residues. With 2 bases removed from V and 8 bases from J, the gap between germline ends came to 10 bases. Germline loops: CDR1 LGHNA, CDR2 YNFKEQ. The CDR3 loop reads CASSQKRLDEQFF. The CDR3 DNA sequence: TGTGCCAGCAGCCAAAAGAGACTGGATGAGCAGTTCTTC.

The V call is TRBV10-3, the J call TRBJ2-5; 7 bases are shared with TRBD1. Per the germline V gene, CDR1 is ENHRY and CDR2 is SYGVKD. The CDR3 spans 13 residues. The V and J ends lost 6 bases and 5 bases, in that order; junction bases with no gene match: 6. CDR3 sequence reads: CAIRPTGVETQYF. CDR3 in DNA: TGTGCCATCAGGCCCACAGGGGTTGAGACCCAGTACTTC.

This clonotype has just a few counts. The chain joins TRBV29-1 to TRBJ2-1; D is perhaps TRBD2 (6 bases). Germline CDR1 reads SQVTM; CDR2 reads ANQGSEA. The CDR3 is 13 residues long. Deletions cut 4 bases from V and 6 bases from J, with 13 bases between. The CDR3 reads CSVGISGINEQFF. CDR3 DNA sequence: TGCAGCGTTGGTATTAGCGGAATCAATGAGCAGTTCTTC.

The chain has TRBV15 and TRBJ2-5; perhaps TRBD2 as D (6 bases). This CDR3 has 15 residues. V was shortened by 6 bases and J by 3 bases, with 17 bases between the two germline ends. CDR1 LNHNV and CDR2 YYDKDF come from the germline V gene (reference sequence). CDR3 nucleotide sequence: TGTGCCACCAGTCCATCCGGGACTCCTAAAGAGACCCAGTACTTC. Its protein product is CATSPSGTPKETQYF.

The chain recombines TRBV4-1 with TRBJ2-4; D is unresolved. In germline, CDR1 is MGHRA, CDR2 YSYEKL. The germline V and J ends were trimmed by 5 bases and 8 bases, with 10 bases remaining between them. The CDR3 is 12 amino acids. The CDR3 bases are TGCGCCAGCAGCAACCTCGGAGACATTCAGTACTTC. Its protein product is CASSNLGDIQYF.

This clonotype was detected only a few times. The rearrangement links TRBV4-3 to TRBJ1-4; D perhaps matches TRBD1 (5 bases). V lost 0 bases and J 7 bases, leaving 15 bases between the germline ends. The CDR3 is 16 residues long. CDR1 and CDR2 from the germline V gene are LGHNA and YSLEER. The CDR3 bases are TGCGCCAGCAGCCAAGAATGGCAGGGCTTGTTTGAAAAACTGTTTTTT. Translating gives CASSQEWQGLFEKLFF.

The chain links TRBV4-2 to TRBJ2-5, with no clear D. The CDR3 is 15 amino acids. The V end lost 1 base, the J end lost 3 bases, and 12 bases lay between the germline ends. The V gene's germline CDR1 is LGHNA and CDR2 YNFKEQ. The DNA of the CDR3 is TGTGCCAGCAGCCAAGCGGCACTGTCGGAAGAGACCCAGTACTTC. It is translated as CASSQAALSEETQYF.

The chain recombines TRBV29-1 with TRBJ2-7; weak D call: TRBD1 (5 bases). V lost 4 bases and J 5 bases, leaving 15 bases between the germline ends. CDR3 length: 13 residues. Germline V gives CDR1 SQVTM, CDR2 ANQGSEA. The CDR3 DNA follows: TGCAGCGTTGGACGTATGCAGGGCCACGAGCAGTACTTC. Its protein is CSVGRMQGHEQYF.

The gene calls are TRBV20-1 and TRBJ2-3; TRBD2 agrees at 10 bases. This CDR3 comprises 16 residues. Trimming at V came to 0 bases and at J to 1 base, leaving 4 bases not matched to a gene. Germline V gene sequence: CDR1 DFQATT, CDR2 SNEGSKA (reference sequence). The chain's CDR3 is CSAREPSGGRTDTQYF. Here the CDR3 DNA reads TGCAGTGCTAGAGAACCTAGCGGGGGTCGCACAGATACGCAGTATTTT.

The rearrangement links TRBV6-2 or TRBV6-3 to TRBJ2-7; no clear D gene. Germline V lookup: CDR1 MNHEY, CDR2 SVGEGT. CDR3 length: 18 residues. V was cut by 5 bases and J by 0 bases, with 23 bases left in between. The CDR3 DNA reads TGTGCCAGCAGTGTGATCTTTAACTCACAAACCTCCTCCTACGAGCAGTACTTC. Translation gives CASSVIFNSQTSSYEQYF.

This clonotype was counted between two and nine times. The chain couples TRBV27 to TRBJ2-1, with 9 positions matching TRBD2. Germline V gene data show CDR1 as MNHEY and CDR2 as SMNVEV (reference sequence). The V gene end was trimmed by 4 bases and the J gene end by 15 bases; junction bases not matched to a gene: 10. The CDR3 runs 13 residues. CDR3 residues: CASSSTAGGRRFF. The CDR3 nucleotides are TGTGCCAGCAGTTCCACGGCGGGGGGGAGAAGGTTCTTC.

The table lists this clonotype with many counts. The V and J genes are TRBV9 and TRBJ2-5, with a weak D call TRBD1 (5 bases). CDR1 is SGDLS, CDR2 YYNGEE, per germline. Between the trimmed V and J ends, which lost 3 bases and 1 base, there was a span of 10 bases. CDR3 length equals 14 residues. CDR3 DNA: TGTGCCAGCAGCGGAAGGGGTTCCCAAGAGACCCAGTACTTC. Its protein product is CASSGRGSQETQYF.